These 15 T cell receptor beta chains came from one sample sequenced in a study of blood T cell repertoires in COVID-19. Repertoires were generated with immunoSEQ multiplex PCR, while TCRdb's copy carries only in-frame clones and drops some. The table shows more than 300,000 clones, with approximately 87% occurring only once. Specimen: peripheral blood. These TCRs come from a woman in her 30s with COVID-19, enrolled during active disease.

The chain has TRBV15 and TRBJ2-3; 9 bases are a match to TRBD2. Germline assignment: CDR1 LNHNV and CDR2 YYDKDF (reference sequence). The CDR3 sequence is 16 residues long. Losses at the gene ends were 5 bases for V and 2 bases for J; bases not matched to a gene: 8. In DNA, the CDR3 is TGTGCCACCAGCGAAATCGGGACTAGCCACACAGATACGCAGTATTTT. It codes for CATSEIGTSHTDTQYF.

The V call is TRBV12-1, the J call TRBJ2-7; the table's D call TRBD1 went unverified against the DNA. TRBV12-1 is a pseudogene segment. The CDR3 is 16 residues long. The CDR3: CASSPRATDKMDEQYF. DNA of the CDR3: TGTGCCAGCAGCCCCCGGGCAACGGACAAAATGGACGAGCAGTACTTC.

The chain is built from TRBV3-1 (or the pseudogene TRBV3-2) and TRBJ2-3, with 8 bases aligning to TRBD2. The CDR3 runs 16 residues. Germline trimming cut 4 bases from V and 1 base from J; bases unmatched to any gene: 7. CDR1 and CDR2 (germline): LGHDT, YNNKEL (reference sequence). Here the CDR3 reads CASSRLGGGGTDTQYF. CDR3 nucleotides: TGTGCCAGCAGCCGTCTCGGGGGGGGCGGCACAGATACGCAGTATTTT.

This chain links TRBV11-2 with TRBJ2-5, with 10 bases identical to TRBD1. Per the germline V gene, CDR1 is SGHAT and CDR2 is FQNNGV. This CDR3 is built from 16 residues. Trimming at V came to 1 base and at J to 6 bases, leaving 8 bases not matched to a gene. CDR3 DNA sequence: TGTGCCAGCAGCTTAGCGTGGGGACAGGGGTGGAAGACCCAGTACTTC. This sequence encodes CASSLAWGQGWKTQYF.

The chain joins TRBV14 to TRBJ1-4, with D unresolved. The CDR3 totals 13 residues. The germline V gene has CDR1 SGHDN and CDR2 FVKESK. Trimming left V 1 base short and J 7 bases short, with 7 bases between. Here the CDR3 reads CASSQAGGEKLFF. CDR3 bases: TGTGCCAGCAGCCAAGCCGGCGGTGAAAAACTGTTTTTT.

The chain couples TRBV6-5 to TRBJ1-2; D might be TRBD1 (6 bases). Trimming pared 4 bases from V and 6 bases from J, leaving 21 bases between. Germline CDR1 reads MNHEY; CDR2 reads SVGAGI. CDR3 length: 16 residues. The CDR3 loop is CASSSRTPRDIHGYTF. CDR3 nucleotides: TGTGCCAGCAGTTCTCGCACTCCCCGGGACATTCATGGCTACACCTTC.

This rearrangement joins TRBV30 to TRBJ2-7; TRBD1 agrees at 8 bases. The CDR3 has 12 residues. The germline V gene encodes CDR1 GTSNPN and CDR2 SVGIG (reference sequence). V lost 4 bases, J lost 3 bases, and 2 bases stayed unmatched. CDR3 bases: TGTGCCTGGACGGACAGGGACTACGAGCAGTACTTC. Residues: CAWTDRDYEQYF. Full variable domain (remainder filled in from reference TRBV30 and TRBJ2-7): SQTIHQWPATLVQPVGSPLSLECTVEGTSNPNLYWYRQAAGRGLQLLFYSVGIGQISSEVPQNLSASRPQDRQFILSSKKLLLSDSGFYLCAWTDRDYEQYFGPGTRLTVT.

This clone was recorded only once. The chain joins TRBV2 to TRBJ1-6; D is ambiguous. Trimming took 7 bases from V and 7 from J, leaving 8 bases between them. The CDR3 is made up of 12 amino acids. Looked up from germline, CDR1 is SNHLY and CDR2 is FYNNEI. The CDR3: CASTRVNSPLHF. The CDR3 DNA reads TGTGCCAGCACCCGAGTAAATTCACCCCTCCACTTT.

The genes are TRBV19 and TRBJ1-1; D is ambiguous. Germline loops: CDR1 LNHDA, CDR2 SQIVND (reference sequence). This CDR3 region has 17 residues. V was pared by 5 bases and J by 1 base, with 20 bases between. The CDR3: CASSANGQWAANTEAFF. Here the CDR3 DNA reads TGTGCCAGTAGTGCCAATGGTCAGTGGGCCGCGAACACTGAAGCTTTCTTT.

V and J are TRBV7-6 and TRBJ2-2; TRBD2 agrees at 10 bases. The CDR3 has 18 amino acids. From germline, CDR1 is SGHVS and CDR2 FNYEAQ. Trimming removed 1 base from V and 4 bases from J; junction bases left unmatched: 9. The CDR3 region has the DNA TGTGCCAGCAGCTTAGGGCGAGTAGCGGGAGGTGGCACCGGGGAGCTGTTTTTT. Its protein product is CASSLGRVAGGGTGELFF.

V usage is TRBV27 and J usage is TRBJ2-1; TRBD1 matches 7 bases. The CDR3 spans 15 residues. V shed 5 bases and J 3 bases; nucleotides not matched to a gene: 7. Germline lookup yields CDR1 MNHEY and CDR2 SMNVEV (reference sequence). As DNA, the CDR3 is TGTGCCAGCAGTGATGACAGGGTCCTCTACAATGAGCAGTTCTTC. This codes for CASSDDRVLYNEQFF.

This chain connects TRBV2 to TRBJ2-1; D unresolved. V lost 8 bases and J 8 bases, leaving 7 bases between the germline ends. Looked up from germline, CDR1 is SNHLY and CDR2 is FYNNEI. This CDR3 has 10 residues. CDR3 loop: CASSEYEQFF. As DNA, the CDR3 is TGTGCCAGCTCCGAGTATGAGCAGTTCTTC.

As for this clone: Germline is not matched at one junction end, which may reflect a read error. This chain joins TRBV28 and TRBJ1-2, with 7 bases matching TRBD1. Germline values: CDR1 MDHEN, CDR2 SYDVKM. The CDR3 is 13 residues long. The CDR3 DNA reads as TGTGCCAGCAGTTCACAGGGGTACTATAGCTACACCTTC. It encodes CASSSQGYYSYTF.

To note about this clone: Other DNA sequences in this specimen translate into the identical CDR3. The chain has TRBV3-1 (or the pseudogene TRBV3-2) and TRBJ2-7; 7 bases are shared with TRBD1. Per the germline V gene, CDR1 is LGHDT and CDR2 is YNNKEL (reference sequence). CDR3 length: 13 residues. The junction had 2 bases not matched to a gene; V was cut back by 2 bases and J by 4 bases. CDR3 loop: CASSQTQGYEQYF. The DNA for the CDR3 is TGTGCCAGCAGCCAAACACAGGGGTACGAGCAGTACTTC.

The rearrangement uses TRBV9 and TRBJ2-3; 11 nucleotides align to TRBD2. J was trimmed by 4 bases and V by 5 bases; bases with no gene match: 6. CDR3 size: 15 residues. CDR1 is SGDLS, CDR2 YYNGEE, per germline. In DNA, the CDR3 is TGTGCCAGCAGTCGACTAGCGGGAAGGGCAGATACGCAGTATTTT. This codes for CASSRLAGRADTQYF.